This T cell receptor (beta chain) was recorded in a study of T cell responses to AZD1222 COVID-19 vaccine listed by TCRdb under 2021. In terms of the full investigation: TCR sequencing covered some 250 trial participants: 207 given two doses of AZD1222 and approximately 26 given two doses of MenACWY control vaccine. Trial participants were enrolled by age into subgroups of 18-55, 56-69 and 70-plus years, and around 150, 28 and 57 TCR-sequenced participants, respectively, were included in these subgroups. What the authors observed across the whole study: Conclusions about previously exposed vaccinees were limited because only six AZD1222 recipients were SARS-CoV-2 seropositive at baseline. Because no day 14 peak-response samples were available, repertoires were characterized only after the peak T cell response. The whole spike protein was spanned by vaccine-associated CD4 TCRs, and dominant responses were seen in regions 160-218 and 743-854. Most participants were white British and females outnumbered males, and the authors suggested that clonal diversity may have been underestimated. The 56-69-year group was small, and its depth increase did not reach significance, likely because of low power. Epitopes outside the regions mutated in the B.1.351 and B.1.1.7 variants were reportedly recognized by nearly half of the unique spike-specific TCRs. After two AZD1222 doses, both the breadth and the depth of spike-specific TCRs were significantly higher than at day 0 and than in MenACWY recipients.

The CDR3 regions of human TCRbeta chains were analyzed by immunosequencing. The paper's data handling went like this. TCRs in the repertoires were compared against a reference library of SARS-CoV-2-specific TCRs that had been generated with the MIRA antigen-specificity platform. Breadth was defined as the fraction of unique TCRs that were SARS-CoV-2-associated, and depth was defined as the fraction of total T cells that were SARS-CoV-2-associated. Each spike-specific TCR was assigned to its reactive spike region and to a CD4 or CD8 class using the MIRA data. Log10-transformed breadth and depth values were compared by one-way ANOVA with Sidak's multiple comparisons tests. Here the immuneACCESS table is served through TCRdb, limited to in-frame sequences with V and J called. Missing clones are a known gap in these copies; in checked studies unresolved V genes cover under half, and the rest lacks a known reason. V and J calls and clone size are given by that table; D and trimming were obtained from the DNA. This sample gives about 170,000 clones in total; approximately 90% of them show up just once. 0.85% to 1.2% of the sample belongs to the ten largest clones.

This clone was observed once. Its antigen has not been determined. Base qualities were left out, and no much larger clone turns up one base away. V loses 5 bases of germline sequence and J loses 6 bases, and the interval between the two ends is 10 bases. The CDR3 contains 12 residues, cysteine and phenylalanine counted. Left in the record is the CDR3 DNA by itself, 36 bases read in frame from the first base. For CDR1 and CDR2, the germline V gene (reference sequence) lists LNHNV and YYDKDF. The sample's time point label, in plain terms: about 28 days (+/-7) after the second vaccine dose. AZD1222 recipients given second doses at about 4 weeks or at about 12 weeks were pooled, since spike-specific TCR depth and breadth were not found to differ between the two schedules. Samples from vaccinated people were obtained from the UK trials COV001 and COV002, which included a single-blind randomized controlled phase 2/3 trial of AZD1222 (ChAdOx1 nCoV-19) in healthy adults. For TCRbeta chain sequencing, PBMC samples from trial participants were taken at day 0 and at day 28 after the second dose.

This chain joins TRBV15 to TRBJ1-2; TRBD1 is possibly the D segment (5 matching bases). This receptor was taken from an adult who received the AZD1222 COVID-19 vaccine. This material consisted of peripheral blood, taken 28 days after the second AZD1222 dose. The nucleotides read TGTGCCACCAGCTCACAGGCTAATGGCTACACCTTC. It is translated as CATSSQANGYTF.